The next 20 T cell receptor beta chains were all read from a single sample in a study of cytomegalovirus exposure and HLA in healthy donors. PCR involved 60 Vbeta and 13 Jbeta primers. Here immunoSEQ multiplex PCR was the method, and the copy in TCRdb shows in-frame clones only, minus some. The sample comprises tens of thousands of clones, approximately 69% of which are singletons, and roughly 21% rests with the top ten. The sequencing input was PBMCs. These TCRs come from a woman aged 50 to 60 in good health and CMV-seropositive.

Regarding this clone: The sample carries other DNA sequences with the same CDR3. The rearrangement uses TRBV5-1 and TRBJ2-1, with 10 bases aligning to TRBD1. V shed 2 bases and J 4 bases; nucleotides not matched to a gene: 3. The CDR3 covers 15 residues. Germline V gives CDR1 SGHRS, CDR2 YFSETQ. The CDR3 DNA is TGCGCCAGCAGCTTACGGGACAGGGGTTACAATGAGCAGTTCTTC. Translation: CASSLRDRGYNEQFF.

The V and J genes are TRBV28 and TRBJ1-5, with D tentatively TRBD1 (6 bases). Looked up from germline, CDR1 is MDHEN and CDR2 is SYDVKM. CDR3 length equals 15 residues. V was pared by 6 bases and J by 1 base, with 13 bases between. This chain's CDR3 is CASRQQGPSNQPQHF. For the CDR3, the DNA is TGTGCCAGCAGGCAACAGGGTCCCAGCAATCAGCCCCAGCATTTT.

Here the CDR3 reads CAWREGQGHGYTF. DNA for the CDR3: TGTGCCTGGAGAGAGGGACAGGGGCATGGCTACACCTTC. V gene TRBV30 combines with J gene TRBJ1-2; 10 bases are shared with TRBD1. The germline V gene has CDR1 GTSNPN and CDR2 SVGIG (reference sequence). V lost 3 bases to trimming and J lost 6 bases; unmatched junction nucleotides: 4. The CDR3 is made up of 13 amino acids.

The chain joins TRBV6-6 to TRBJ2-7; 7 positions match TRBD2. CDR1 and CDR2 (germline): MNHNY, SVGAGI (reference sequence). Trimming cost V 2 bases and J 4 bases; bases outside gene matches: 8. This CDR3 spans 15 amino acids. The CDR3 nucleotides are TGTGCCAGCAGTTACGTCGAGGGAGGGTCGTACGAGCAGTACTTC. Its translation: CASSYVEGGSYEQYF.

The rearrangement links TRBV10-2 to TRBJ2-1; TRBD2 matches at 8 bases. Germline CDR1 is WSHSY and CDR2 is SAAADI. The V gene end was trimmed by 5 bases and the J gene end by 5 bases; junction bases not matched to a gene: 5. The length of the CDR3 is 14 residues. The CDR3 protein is CASSLYGGDNEQFF. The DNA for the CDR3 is TGCGCCAGCAGTCTCTACGGGGGGGACAATGAGCAGTTCTTC.

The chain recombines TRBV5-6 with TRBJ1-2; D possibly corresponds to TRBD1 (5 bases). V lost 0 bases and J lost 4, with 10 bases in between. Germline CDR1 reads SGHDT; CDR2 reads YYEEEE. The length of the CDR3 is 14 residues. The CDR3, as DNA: TGTGCCAGCAGCTTGGAGGCAGGGCGCTATGGCTACACCTTC. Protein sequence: CASSLEAGRYGYTF.

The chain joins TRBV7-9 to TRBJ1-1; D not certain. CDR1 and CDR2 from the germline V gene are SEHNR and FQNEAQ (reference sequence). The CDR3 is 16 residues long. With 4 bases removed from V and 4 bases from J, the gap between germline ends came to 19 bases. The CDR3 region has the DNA TGTGCCAGCAGCTCGAGGCGGCCGGGAGACACCACTGAAGCTTTCTTT. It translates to CASSSRRPGDTTEAFF. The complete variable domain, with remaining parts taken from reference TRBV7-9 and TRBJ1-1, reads DTGVSQNPRHKITKRGQNVTFRCDPISEHNRLYWYRQTLGQGPEFLTYFQNEAQLEKSRLLSDRFSAERPKGSFSTLEIQRTEQGDSAMYLCASSSRRPGDTTEAFFGQGTRLTVV.

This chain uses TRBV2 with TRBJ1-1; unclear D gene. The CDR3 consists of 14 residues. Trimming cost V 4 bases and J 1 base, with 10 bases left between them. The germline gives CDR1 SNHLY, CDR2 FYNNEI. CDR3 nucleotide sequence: TGTGCCAGCAGTGTTAATAGTAGGAACACTGAAGCTTTCTTT. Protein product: CASSVNSRNTEAFF.

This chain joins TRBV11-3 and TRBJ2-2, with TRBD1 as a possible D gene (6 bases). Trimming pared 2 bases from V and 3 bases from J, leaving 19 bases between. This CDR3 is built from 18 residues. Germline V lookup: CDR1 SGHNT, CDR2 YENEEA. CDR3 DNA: TGTGCCAGCAGCTTAATGGTCGGCTTGGGGGCTGACACCGGGGAGCTGTTTTTT. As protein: CASSLMVGLGADTGELFF.

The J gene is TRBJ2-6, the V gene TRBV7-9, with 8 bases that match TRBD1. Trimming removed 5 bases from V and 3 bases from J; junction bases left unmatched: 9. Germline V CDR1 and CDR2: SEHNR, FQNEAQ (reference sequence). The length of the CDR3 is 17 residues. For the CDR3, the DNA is TGTGCCAGCAGCACCTGGACAGGGTTACGTGGGGCCAACGTCCTGACTTTC. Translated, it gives CASSTWTGLRGANVLTF.

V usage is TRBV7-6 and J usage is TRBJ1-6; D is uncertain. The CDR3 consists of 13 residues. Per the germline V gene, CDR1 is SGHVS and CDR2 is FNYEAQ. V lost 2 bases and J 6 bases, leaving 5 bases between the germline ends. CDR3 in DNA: TGTGCCAGCAGCTTACAGATTAATTCACCCCTCCACTTT. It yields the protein CASSLQINSPLHF.

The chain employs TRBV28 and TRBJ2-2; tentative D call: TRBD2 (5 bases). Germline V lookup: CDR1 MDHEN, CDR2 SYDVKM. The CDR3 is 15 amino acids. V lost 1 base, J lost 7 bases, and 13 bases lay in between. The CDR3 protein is CASSLSGDRGGELFF. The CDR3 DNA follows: TGTGCCAGCAGTTTATCCGGGGATCGGGGCGGGGAGCTGTTTTTT.

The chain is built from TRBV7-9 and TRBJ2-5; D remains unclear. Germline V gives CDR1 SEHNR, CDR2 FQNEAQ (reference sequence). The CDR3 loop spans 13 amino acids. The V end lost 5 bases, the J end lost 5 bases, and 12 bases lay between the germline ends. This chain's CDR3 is CASSQNTMETQYF. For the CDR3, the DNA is TGTGCCAGCAGCCAGAACACAATGGAGACCCAGTACTTC.

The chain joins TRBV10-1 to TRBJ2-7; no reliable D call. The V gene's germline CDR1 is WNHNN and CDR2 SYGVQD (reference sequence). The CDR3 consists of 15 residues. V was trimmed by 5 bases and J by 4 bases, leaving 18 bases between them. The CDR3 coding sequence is TGCGCCAGCAGTCCTCATTACCTAAACCCTTACGAGCAGTACTTC. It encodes CASSPHYLNPYEQYF.

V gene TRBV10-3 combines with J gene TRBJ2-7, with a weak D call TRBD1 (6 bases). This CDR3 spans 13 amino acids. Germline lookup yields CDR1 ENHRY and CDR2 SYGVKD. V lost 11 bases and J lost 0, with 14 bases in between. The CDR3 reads CAVSRDNSYEQYF. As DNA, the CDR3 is TGTGCCGTATCCCGGGACAACTCCTACGAGCAGTACTTC.

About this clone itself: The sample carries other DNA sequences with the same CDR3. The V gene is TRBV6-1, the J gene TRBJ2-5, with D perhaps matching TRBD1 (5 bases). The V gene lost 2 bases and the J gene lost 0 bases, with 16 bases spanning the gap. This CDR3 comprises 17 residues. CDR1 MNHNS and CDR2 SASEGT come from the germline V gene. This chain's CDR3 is CASSELRTSWYQETQYF. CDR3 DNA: TGTGCCAGCAGTGAATTAAGGACAAGTTGGTACCAAGAGACCCAGTACTTC.

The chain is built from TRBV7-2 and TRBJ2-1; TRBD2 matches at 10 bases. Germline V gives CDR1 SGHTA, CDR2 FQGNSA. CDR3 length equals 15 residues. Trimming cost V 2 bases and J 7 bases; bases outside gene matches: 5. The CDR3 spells CASSLSGGERNEQFF. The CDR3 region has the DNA TGTGCCAGCAGCTTAAGCGGGGGGGAAAGAAATGAGCAGTTCTTC.

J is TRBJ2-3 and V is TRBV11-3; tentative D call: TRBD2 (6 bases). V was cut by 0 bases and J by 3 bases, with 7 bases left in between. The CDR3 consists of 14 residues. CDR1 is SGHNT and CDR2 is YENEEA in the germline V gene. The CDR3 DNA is TGTGCCAGCAGCTTAGACGGGGGAACAGATACGCAGTATTTT. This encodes CASSLDGGTDTQYF.

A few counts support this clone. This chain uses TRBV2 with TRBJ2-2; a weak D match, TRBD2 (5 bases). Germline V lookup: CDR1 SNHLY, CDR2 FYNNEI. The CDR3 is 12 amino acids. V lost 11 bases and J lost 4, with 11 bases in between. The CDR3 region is CAGGRVTGELFF. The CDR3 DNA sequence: TGTGCCGGAGGCCGAGTCACCGGGGAGCTGTTTTTT.

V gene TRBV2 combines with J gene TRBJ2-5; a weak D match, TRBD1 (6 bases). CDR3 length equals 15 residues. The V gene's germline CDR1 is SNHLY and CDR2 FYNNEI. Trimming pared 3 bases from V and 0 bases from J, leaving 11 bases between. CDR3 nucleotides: TGTGCCAGCAGTGATTCAGGACAGTACCAAGAGACCCAGTACTTC. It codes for CASSDSGQYQETQYF.